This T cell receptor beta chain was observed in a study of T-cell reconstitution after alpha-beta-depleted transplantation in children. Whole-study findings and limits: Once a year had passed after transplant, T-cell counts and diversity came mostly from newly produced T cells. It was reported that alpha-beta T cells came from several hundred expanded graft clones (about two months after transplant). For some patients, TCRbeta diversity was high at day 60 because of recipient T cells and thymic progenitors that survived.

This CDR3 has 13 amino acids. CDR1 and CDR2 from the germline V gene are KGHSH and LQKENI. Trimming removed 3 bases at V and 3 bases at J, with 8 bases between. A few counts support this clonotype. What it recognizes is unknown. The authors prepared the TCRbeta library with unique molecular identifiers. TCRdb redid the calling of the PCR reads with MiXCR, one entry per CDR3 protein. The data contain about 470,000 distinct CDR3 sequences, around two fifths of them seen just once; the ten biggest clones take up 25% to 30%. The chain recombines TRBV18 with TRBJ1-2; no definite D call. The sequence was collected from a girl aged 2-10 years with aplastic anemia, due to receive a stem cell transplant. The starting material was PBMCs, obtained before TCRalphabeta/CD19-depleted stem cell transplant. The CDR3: CASSPEADYGYTF. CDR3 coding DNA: TGTGCCAGCTCACCGGAGGCGGACTATGGCTACACCTTC. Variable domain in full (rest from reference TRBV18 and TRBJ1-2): NAGVMQNPRHLVRRRGQEARLRCSPMKGHSHVYWYRQLPEEGLKFMVYLQKENIIDESGMPKERFSAEFPKEGPSILRIQQVVRGDSAAYFCASSPEADYGYTFGSGTRLTVV.